In this sample, the clone carrying this TCR beta chain turned up a few times. Its antigen remains unknown. This CDR3 region has 17 residues. Germline V gene sequence: CDR1 MDHEN, CDR2 SYDVKM. Trimming pared 6 bases from V and 0 bases from J, leaving 18 bases between. The donors, all healthy, were Caucasians living in Russia, aged roughly 6 to 100. Drawing of peripheral blood yielded about 9.6 milliliters from each donor. The sample is drawn from a study of blood T cells in healthy people across ages. General study findings and limits: Strong correlation linked observed beta diversity and percent naive T cells.

The authors ran a second PCR of 7 to 11 cycles using a sample-barcoded 5' primer and a J-beta primer mix. Each CDR3 protein gets one entry after TCRdb re-called the 5' RACE reads with MiXCR. The sample yields hundreds of thousands of distinct CDR3 sequences, approximately 44% seen once. The TCR sequence derives from a man aged 60 to 75 in good health. The sequenced sample consisted of blood. The chain combines TRBV28 with TRBJ1-5, with a tentative D call TRBD1 (6 bases). CDR3 nucleotides: TGTGCCAGCAGCCCTGGGGGCCGCGGGTATAGCAATCAGCCCCAGCATTTT. This codes for CASSPGGRGYSNQPQHF.